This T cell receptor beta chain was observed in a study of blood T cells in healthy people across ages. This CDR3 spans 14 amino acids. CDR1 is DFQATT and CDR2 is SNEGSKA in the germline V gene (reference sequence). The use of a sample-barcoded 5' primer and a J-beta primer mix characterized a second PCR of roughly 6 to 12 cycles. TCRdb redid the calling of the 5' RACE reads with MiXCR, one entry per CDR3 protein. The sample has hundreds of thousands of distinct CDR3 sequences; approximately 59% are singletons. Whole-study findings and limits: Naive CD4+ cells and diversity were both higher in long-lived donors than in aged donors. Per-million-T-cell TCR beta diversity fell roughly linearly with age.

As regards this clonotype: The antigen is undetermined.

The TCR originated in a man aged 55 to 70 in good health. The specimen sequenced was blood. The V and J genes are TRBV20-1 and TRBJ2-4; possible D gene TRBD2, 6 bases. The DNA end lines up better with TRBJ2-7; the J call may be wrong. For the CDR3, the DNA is TGCAGTGCTAGAGGGGGGGTTAGTTCGGACGAGCAGTACTTC. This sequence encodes CSARGGVSSDEQYF.